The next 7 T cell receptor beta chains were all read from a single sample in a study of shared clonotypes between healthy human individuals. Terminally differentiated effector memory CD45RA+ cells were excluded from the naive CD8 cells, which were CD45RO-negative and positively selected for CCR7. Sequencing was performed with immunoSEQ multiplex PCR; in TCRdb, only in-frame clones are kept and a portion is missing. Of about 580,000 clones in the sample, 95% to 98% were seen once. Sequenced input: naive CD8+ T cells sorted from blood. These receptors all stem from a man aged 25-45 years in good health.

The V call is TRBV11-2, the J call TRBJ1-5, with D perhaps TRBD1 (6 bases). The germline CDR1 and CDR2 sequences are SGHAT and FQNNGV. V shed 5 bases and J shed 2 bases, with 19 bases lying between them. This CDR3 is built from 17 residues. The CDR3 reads CASSPVVGGEGNQPQHF. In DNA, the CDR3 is TGTGCCAGCAGCCCCGTGGTAGGGGGTGAGGGCAATCAGCCCCAGCATTTT.

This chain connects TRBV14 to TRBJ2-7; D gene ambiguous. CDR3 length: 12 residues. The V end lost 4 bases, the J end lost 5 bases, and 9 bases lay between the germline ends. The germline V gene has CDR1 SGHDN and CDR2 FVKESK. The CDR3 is CASSLTLNEQYF. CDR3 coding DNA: TGTGCCAGCAGCCTGACCCTAAACGAGCAGTACTTC.

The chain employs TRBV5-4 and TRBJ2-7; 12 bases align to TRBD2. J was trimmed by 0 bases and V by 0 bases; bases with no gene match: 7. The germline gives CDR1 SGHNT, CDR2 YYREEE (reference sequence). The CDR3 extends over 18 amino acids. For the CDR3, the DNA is TGTGCCAGCAGCTTGGAACCACTAGCGGGAGGCCTCTCCTACGAGCAGTACTTC. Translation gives CASSLEPLAGGLSYEQYF.

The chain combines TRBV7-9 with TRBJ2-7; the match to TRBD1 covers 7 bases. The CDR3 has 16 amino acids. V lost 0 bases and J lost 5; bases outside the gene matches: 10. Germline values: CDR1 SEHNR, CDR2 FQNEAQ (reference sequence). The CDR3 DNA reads TGTGCCAGCAGCTTAGCTGAGGGGGCGAGAAGGAACGAGCAGTACTTC. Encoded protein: CASSLAEGARRNEQYF.

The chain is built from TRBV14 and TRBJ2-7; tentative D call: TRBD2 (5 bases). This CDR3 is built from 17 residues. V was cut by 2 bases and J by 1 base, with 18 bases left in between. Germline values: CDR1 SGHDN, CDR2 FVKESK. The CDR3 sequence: CASSQKFGIVQSYEQYF. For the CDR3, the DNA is TGTGCCAGCAGCCAAAAGTTCGGGATCGTGCAATCCTACGAGCAGTACTTC. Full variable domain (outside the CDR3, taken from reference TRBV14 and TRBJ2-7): EAGVTQFPSHSVIEKGQTVTLRCDPISGHDNLYWYRRVMGKEIKFLLHFVKESKQDESGMPNNRFLAERTGGTYSTLKVQPAELEDSGVYFCASSQKFGIVQSYEQYFGPGTRLTVT.

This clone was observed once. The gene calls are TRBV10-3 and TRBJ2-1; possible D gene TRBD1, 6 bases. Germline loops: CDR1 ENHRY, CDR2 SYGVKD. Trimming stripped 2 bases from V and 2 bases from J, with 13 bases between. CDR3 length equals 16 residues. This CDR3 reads CAISEPRGGPYNEQFF. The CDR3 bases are TGTGCCATCAGTGAGCCCAGGGGTGGACCCTACAATGAGCAGTTCTTC.

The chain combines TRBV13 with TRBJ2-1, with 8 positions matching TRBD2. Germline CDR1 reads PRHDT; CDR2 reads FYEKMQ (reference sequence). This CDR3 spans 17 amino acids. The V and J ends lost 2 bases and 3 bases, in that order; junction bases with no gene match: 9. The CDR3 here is CASSLLEEREYYNEQFF. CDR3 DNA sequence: TGTGCCAGCAGCTTATTAGAGGAGCGGGAGTACTACAATGAGCAGTTCTTC.